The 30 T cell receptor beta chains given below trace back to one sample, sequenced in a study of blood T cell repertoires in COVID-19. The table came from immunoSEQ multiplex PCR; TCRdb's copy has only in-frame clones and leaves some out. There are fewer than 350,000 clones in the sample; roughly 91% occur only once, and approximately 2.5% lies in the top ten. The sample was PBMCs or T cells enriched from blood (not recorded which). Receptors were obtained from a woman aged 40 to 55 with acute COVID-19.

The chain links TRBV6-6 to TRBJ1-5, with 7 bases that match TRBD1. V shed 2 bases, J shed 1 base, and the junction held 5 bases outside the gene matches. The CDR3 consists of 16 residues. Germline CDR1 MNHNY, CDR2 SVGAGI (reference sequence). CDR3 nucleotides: TGTGCCAGCAGTTACCCAGGACAGGCGAGCAATCAGCCCCAGCATTTT. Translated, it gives CASSYPGQASNQPQHF.

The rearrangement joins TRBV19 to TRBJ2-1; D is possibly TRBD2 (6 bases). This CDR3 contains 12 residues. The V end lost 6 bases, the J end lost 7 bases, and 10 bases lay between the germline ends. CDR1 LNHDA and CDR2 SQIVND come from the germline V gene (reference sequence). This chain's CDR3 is CASSSGVNEQFF. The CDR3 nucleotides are TGTGCCAGTAGCTCGGGAGTGAATGAGCAGTTCTTC.

CDR3: CATSRAGGGGHTGELFF. CDR3 nucleotide sequence: TGTGCCACCAGCAGAGCGGGGGGGGGTGGACACACCGGGGAGCTGTTTTTT. The rearrangement uses TRBV15 and TRBJ2-2, with 8 bases lining up with TRBD2. The V gene's germline CDR1 is LNHNV and CDR2 YYDKDF (reference sequence). The CDR3 contains 17 residues. J gave up 3 bases and V 1 base, and 7 bases lay outside the gene matches.

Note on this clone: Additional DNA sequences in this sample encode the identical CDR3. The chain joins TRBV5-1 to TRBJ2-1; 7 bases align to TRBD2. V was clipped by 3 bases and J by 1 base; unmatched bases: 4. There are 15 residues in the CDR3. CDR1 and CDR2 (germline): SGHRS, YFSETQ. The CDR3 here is CASSSSGTSYNEQFF. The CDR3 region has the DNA TGCGCCAGCAGCTCCAGCGGGACTTCCTACAATGAGCAGTTCTTC.

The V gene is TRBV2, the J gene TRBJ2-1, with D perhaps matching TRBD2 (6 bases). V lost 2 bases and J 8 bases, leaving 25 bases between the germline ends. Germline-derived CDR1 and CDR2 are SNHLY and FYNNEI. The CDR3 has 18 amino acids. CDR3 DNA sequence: TGTGCCAGCAGTGAAAGTCTCGGGCGAGCGAGGACTAACTATGAGCAGTTCTTC. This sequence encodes CASSESLGRARTNYEQFF.

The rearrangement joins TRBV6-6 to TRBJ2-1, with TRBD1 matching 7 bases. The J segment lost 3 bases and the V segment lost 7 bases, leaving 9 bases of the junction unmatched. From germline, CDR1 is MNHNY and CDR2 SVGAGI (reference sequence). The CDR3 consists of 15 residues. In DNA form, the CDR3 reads TGTGCCAGCATTCCAACGGCAGGGGGCTACAATGAGCAGTTCTTC. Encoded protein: CASIPTAGGYNEQFF.

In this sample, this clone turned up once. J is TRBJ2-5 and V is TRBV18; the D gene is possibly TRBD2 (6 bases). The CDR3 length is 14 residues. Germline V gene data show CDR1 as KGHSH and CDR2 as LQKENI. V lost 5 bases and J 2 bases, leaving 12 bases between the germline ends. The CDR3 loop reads CASSTRDSQETQYF. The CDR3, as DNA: TGTGCCAGCTCAACCCGGGACTCACAAGAGACCCAGTACTTC.

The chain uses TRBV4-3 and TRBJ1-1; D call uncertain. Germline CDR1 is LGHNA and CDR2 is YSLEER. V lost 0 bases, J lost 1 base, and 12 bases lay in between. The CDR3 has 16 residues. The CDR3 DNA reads TGCGCCAGCAGCCAAGATCCGGAGCTAGGGAACACTGAAGCTTTCTTT. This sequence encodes CASSQDPELGNTEAFF.

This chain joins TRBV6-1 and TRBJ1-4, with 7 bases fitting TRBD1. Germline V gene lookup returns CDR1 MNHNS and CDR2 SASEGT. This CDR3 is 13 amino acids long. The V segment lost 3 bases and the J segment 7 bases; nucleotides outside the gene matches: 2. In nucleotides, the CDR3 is TGTGCCAGCAGTGAGAGGACAGGTGAAAAACTGTTTTTT. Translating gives CASSERTGEKLFF.

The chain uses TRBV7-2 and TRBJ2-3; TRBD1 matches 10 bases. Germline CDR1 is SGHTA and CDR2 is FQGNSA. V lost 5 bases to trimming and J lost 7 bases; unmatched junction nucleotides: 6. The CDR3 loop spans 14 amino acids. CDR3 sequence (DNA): TGTGCCAGCAGCAACCGGGACAGGGGAAATACGCAGTATTTT. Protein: CASSNRDRGNTQYF.

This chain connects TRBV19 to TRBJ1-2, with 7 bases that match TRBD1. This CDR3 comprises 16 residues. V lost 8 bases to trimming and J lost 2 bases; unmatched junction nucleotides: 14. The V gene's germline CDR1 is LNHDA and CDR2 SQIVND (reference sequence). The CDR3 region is CASEGTAEIRNYGYTF. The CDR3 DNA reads TGTGCCAGTGAGGGGACAGCCGAAATTAGAAACTATGGCTACACCTTC.

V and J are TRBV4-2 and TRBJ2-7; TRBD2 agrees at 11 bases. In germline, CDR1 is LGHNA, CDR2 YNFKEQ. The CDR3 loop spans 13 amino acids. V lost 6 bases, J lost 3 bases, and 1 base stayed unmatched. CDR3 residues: CASRLAGDYEQYF. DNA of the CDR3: TGTGCCAGCAGACTAGCGGGAGACTACGAGCAGTACTTC.

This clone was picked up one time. In DNA, the CDR3 is TGTGCCTGCCCCTGGGTAAGGGGGCGAGGTGGCTACACCTTC. It yields the protein CACPWVRGRGGYTF. V and J are TRBV30 and TRBJ1-2; 7 positions match TRBD1. Germline V CDR1 and CDR2: GTSNPN, SVGIG (reference sequence). CDR3 length equals 14 residues. The junction had 14 bases not matched to a gene; V was cut back by 6 bases and J by 7 bases.

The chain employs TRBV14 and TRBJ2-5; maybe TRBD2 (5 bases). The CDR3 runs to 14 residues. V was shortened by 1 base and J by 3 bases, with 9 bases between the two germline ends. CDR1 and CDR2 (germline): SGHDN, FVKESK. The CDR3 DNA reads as TGTGCCAGCAGCCAAGGGAGGATAGAAGAGACCCAGTACTTC. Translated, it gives CASSQGRIEETQYF.

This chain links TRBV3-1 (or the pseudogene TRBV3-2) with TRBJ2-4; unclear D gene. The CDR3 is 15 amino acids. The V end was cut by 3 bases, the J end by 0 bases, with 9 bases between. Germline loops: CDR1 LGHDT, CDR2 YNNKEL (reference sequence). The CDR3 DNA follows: TGTGCCAGCAGCCATTCCCGACTAGCCAAAAACATTCAGTACTTC. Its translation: CASSHSRLAKNIQYF.

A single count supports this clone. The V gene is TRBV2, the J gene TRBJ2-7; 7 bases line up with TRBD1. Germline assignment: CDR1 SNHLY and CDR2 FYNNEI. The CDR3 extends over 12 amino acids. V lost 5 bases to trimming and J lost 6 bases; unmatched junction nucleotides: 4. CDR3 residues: CASSTTGVEQYF. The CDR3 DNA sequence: TGTGCCAGCAGTACTACAGGGGTCGAGCAGTACTTC. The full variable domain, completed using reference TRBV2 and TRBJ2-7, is EPEVTQTPSHQVTQMGQEVILRCVPISNHLYFYWYRQILGQKVEFLVSFYNNEISEKSEIFDDQFSVERPDGSNFTLKIRSTKLEDSAMYFCASSTTGVEQYFGPGTRLTVT.

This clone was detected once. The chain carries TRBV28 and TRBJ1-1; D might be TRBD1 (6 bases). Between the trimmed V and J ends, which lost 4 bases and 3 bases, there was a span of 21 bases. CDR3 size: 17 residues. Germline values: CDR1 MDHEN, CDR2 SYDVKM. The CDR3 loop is CASSYWDVADRDTEAFF. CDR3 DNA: TGTGCCAGCAGTTATTGGGACGTGGCGGACAGAGACACTGAAGCTTTCTTT.

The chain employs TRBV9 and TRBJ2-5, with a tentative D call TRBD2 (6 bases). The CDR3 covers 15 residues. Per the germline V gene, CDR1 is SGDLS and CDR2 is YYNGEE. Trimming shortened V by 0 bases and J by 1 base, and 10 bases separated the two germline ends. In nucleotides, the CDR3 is TGTGCCAGCAGCGTAGCGGGAGTACTCCAAGAGACCCAGTACTTC. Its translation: CASSVAGVLQETQYF.

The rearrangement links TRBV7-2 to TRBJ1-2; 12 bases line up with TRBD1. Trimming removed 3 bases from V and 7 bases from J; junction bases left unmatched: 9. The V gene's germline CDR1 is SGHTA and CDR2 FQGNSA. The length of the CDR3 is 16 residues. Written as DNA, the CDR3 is TGTGCCAGCAGCTTTCAACCGGGACAGGGGGCAGGTGGCTACACCTTC. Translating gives CASSFQPGQGAGGYTF.

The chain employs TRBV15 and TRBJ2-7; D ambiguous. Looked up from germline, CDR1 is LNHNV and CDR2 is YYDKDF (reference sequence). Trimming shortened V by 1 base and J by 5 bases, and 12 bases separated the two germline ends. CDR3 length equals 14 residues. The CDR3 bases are TGTGCCACCAGCAGAGGTCCTCCGGAGCACGAGCAGTACTTC. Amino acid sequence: CATSRGPPEHEQYF.

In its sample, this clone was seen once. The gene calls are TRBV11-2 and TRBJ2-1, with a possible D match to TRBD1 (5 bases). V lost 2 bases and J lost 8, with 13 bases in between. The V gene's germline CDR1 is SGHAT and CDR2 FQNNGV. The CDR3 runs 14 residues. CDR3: CASSLTSGSDEQFF. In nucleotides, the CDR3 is TGTGCCAGCAGCTTAACGTCAGGGTCGGATGAGCAGTTCTTC.

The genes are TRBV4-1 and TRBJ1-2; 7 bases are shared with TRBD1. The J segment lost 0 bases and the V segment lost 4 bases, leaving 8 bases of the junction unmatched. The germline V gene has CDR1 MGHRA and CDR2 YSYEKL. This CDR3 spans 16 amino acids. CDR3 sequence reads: CASSPDRDSANYGYTF. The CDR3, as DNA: TGCGCCAGCAGCCCCGACCGGGACAGCGCTAACTATGGCTACACCTTC.

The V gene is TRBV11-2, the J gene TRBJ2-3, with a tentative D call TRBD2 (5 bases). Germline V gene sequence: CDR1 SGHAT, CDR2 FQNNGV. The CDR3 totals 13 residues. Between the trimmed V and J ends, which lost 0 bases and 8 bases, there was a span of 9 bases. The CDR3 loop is CASSLDSVATQYF. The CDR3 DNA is TGTGCCAGCAGCTTAGATAGCGTCGCTACGCAGTATTTT. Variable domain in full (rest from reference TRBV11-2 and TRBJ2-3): EAGVAQSPRYKIIEKRQSVAFWCNPISGHATLYWYQQILGQGPKLLIQFQNNGVVDDSQLPKDRFSAERLKGVDSTLKIQPAKLEDSAVYLCASSLDSVATQYFGPGTRLTVL.

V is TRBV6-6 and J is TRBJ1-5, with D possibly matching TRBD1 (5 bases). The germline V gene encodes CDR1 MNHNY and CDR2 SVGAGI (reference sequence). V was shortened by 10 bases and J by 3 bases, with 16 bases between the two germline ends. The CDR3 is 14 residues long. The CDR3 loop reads CATSGGNNNQPQHF. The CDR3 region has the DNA TGTGCCACATCCGGGGGGAACAACAATCAGCCCCAGCATTTT.

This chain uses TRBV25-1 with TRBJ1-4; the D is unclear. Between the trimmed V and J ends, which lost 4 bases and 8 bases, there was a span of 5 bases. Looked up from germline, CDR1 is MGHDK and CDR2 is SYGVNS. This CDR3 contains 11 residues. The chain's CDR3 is CASSVSEKLFF. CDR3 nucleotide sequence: TGTGCCAGCAGTGTTAGCGAAAAACTGTTTTTT.

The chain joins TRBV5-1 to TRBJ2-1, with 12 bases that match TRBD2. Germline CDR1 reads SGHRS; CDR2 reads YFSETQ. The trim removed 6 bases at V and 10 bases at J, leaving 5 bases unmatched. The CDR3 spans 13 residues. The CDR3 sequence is CASTLAGGPEQFF. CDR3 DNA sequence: TGCGCCAGCACGCTAGCGGGAGGGCCGGAGCAGTTCTTC. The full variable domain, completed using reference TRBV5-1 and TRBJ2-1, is KAGVTQTPRYLIKTRGQQVTLSCSPISGHRSVSWYQQTPGQGLQFLFEYFSETQRNKGNFPGRFSGRQFSNSRSEMNVSTLELGDSALYLCASTLAGGPEQFFGPGTRLTVL.

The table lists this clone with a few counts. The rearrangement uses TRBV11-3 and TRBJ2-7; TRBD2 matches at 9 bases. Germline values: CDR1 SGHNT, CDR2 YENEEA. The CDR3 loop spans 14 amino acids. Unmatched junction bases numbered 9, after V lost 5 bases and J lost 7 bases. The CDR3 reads CASSALAGTGEQYF. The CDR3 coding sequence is TGTGCCAGCAGCGCACTAGCGGGCACAGGGGAGCAGTACTTC.

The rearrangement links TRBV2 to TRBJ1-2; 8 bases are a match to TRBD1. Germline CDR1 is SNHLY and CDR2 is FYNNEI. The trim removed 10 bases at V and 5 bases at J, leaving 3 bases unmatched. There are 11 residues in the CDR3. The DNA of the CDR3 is TGTGCCACCGGACAGGGATATGGCTACACCTTC. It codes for CATGQGYGYTF.

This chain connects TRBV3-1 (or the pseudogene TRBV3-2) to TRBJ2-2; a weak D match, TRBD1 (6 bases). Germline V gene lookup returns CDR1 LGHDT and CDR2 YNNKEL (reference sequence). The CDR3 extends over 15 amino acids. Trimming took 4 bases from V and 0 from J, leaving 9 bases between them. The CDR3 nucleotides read TGTGCCAGCAGCCGACAGGCCGCGAACACCGGGGAGCTGTTTTTT. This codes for CASSRQAANTGELFF.

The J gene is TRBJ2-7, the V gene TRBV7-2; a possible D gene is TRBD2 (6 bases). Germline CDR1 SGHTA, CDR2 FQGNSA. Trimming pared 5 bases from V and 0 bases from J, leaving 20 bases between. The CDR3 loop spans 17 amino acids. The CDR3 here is CASSQGPPGLISYEQYF. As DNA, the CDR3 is TGTGCCAGCAGCCAGGGCCCCCCGGGACTGATCTCCTACGAGCAGTACTTC.